The entry below gives a single T cell receptor beta chain sequence along with its context. The Seattle patients joined while their infection was active and were tracked longitudinally afterward. This entry is derived from a study of blood T cell repertoires in COVID-19. Study background: Sites across the United States, Italy and Spain contributed samples from acute and convalescent COVID-19. PBMCs, B-cell-depleted T cells, or T cells provided the cDNA or gDNA that made up the material.

Trimming removed 0 bases from V and 1 base from J, with 18 bases in between. The CDR3 totals 19 residues. Per germline, CDR1 MNHNS and CDR2 SASEGT. Authors' analysis steps: Estimates of nucleated cell counts were drawn from the amplification of reference gene primers. Generated by immunoSEQ multiplex PCR, the TCRdb table keeps only in-frame clones and is missing some. V and J calls and clone size are as listed in that table; D and trimming were resolved from the DNA. Of hundreds of thousands of clones detected, about 86% appear once; the ten largest clones hold around 12%. The sample comprised peripheral blood. J is TRBJ2-2 and V is TRBV6-1; weak D call: TRBD1 (5 bases). The TCR originated in a woman aged 70-85 years with COVID-19, enrolled during active disease. The CDR3 DNA follows: TGTGCCAGCAGTGAAGCACGGATAGGGGTGTCTTGGAACACCGGGGAGCTGTTTTTT. As protein: CASSEARIGVSWNTGELFF.